These 20 T cell receptor beta chains share one sample of origin, sequenced in a study of Graves' ophthalmopathy and Graves' hyperthyroidism. From RNA, the CDR3 regions of TCR beta chains were amplified and sequenced. The first-round RT-PCR employed HTBI primers together with the Qiagen OneStep RT-PCR kit. A multiplex PCR was then performed as the second round. Each CDR3 protein gets one entry after TCRdb re-called the multiplex PCR reads with MiXCR. The sample has roughly 220,000 distinct CDR3 sequences; around 50% are singletons. Sequencing was performed on peripheral blood. The source is an adult man with Graves' ophthalmopathy.

This clonotype showed up just a few times. The chain has TRBV12-3 or TRBV12-4 and TRBJ2-7; a weak D match, TRBD2 (6 bases). Trimming left V 3 bases short and J 2 bases short, with 17 bases between. This CDR3 spans 16 amino acids. The CDR3 spells CASSFAGLTVTYEQYF. CDR3 DNA: TGTGCCAGCAGTTTCGCGGGGTTGACGGTAACCTACGAGCAGTACTTC.

This chain links TRBV20-1 with TRBJ2-5; no definite D call. CDR3 size: 12 residues. Trimming stripped 3 bases from V and 5 bases from J, with 10 bases between. Germline CDR1 reads DFQATT; CDR2 reads SNEGSKA (reference sequence). CDR3 DNA sequence: TGCAGTGCTAGTGCGACCCGGGAGACCCAGTACTTC. Encoded protein: CSASATRETQYF.

This clonotype was counted between two and nine times. The rearrangement links TRBV19 to TRBJ1-5; D not resolved. Trimming pared 0 bases from V and 3 bases from J, leaving 9 bases between. Germline CDR1 and CDR2: LNHDA and SQIVND (reference sequence). The CDR3 sequence is 15 residues long. The CDR3 DNA sequence: TGTGCCAGTAGTATAGAGCGGAGTGCCAATCAGCCCCAGCATTTT. Amino acid sequence: CASSIERSANQPQHF.

The chain uses TRBV7-6 and TRBJ2-6, with D possibly matching TRBD2 (5 bases). This CDR3 contains 15 residues. Germline V CDR1 and CDR2: SGHVS, FNYEAQ. Trimming removed 5 bases from V and 2 bases from J, with 10 bases in between. The CDR3 nucleotides read TGTGCCAGCAGCCACGGGATGCCTGGGGCCAACGTCCTGACTTTC. Its protein is CASSHGMPGANVLTF.

This clonotype showed up just a few times. This rearrangement joins TRBV7-8 to TRBJ2-5; tentatively, D is TRBD2 (5 bases). Germline V CDR1 and CDR2: SGHVS, FQNEAQ. V was cut by 3 bases and J by 4 bases, with 12 bases left in between. The CDR3 is made up of 14 amino acids. The CDR3 sequence is CASSLYRDAETQYF. CDR3 nucleotide sequence: TGTGCCAGCAGCTTGTACCGGGATGCAGAGACCCAGTACTTC. Full variable domain (outside the CDR3, taken from reference TRBV7-8 and TRBJ2-5): GAGVSQSPRYKVAKRGQDVALRCDPISGHVSLFWYQQALGQGPEFLTYFQNEAQLDKSGLPSDRFFAERPEGSVSTLKIQRTQQEDSAVYLCASSLYRDAETQYFGPGTRLLVL.

The sample holds a few counts of this clonotype. At one end, the junction sequence differs from germline, possibly due to a read error. The genes are TRBV10-3 and TRBJ1-1; TRBD1 is a possible D gene (6 bases). There are 14 residues in the CDR3. CDR1 is ENHRY and CDR2 is SYGVKD in the germline V gene. CDR3 sequence reads: CASSESRGRTEAFF. CDR3 DNA sequence: TGTGCCAGCAGTGAAAGCAGGGGTAGGACTGAAGCTTTCTTT.

This rearrangement joins TRBV18 to TRBJ2-7, with D hard to call. This CDR3 is 15 amino acids long. The V gene lost 2 bases and the J gene lost 1 base, with 12 bases spanning the gap. Per germline, CDR1 KGHSH and CDR2 LQKENI. The DNA for the CDR3 is TGTGCCAGCTCACCAACACTTCAGGCGTCCTACGAGCAGTACTTC. Protein: CASSPTLQASYEQYF.

This clonotype occurred a few times. This chain joins TRBV5-8 and TRBJ1-2; 7 bases line up with TRBD1. Germline values: CDR1 SGHTS, CDR2 YDEGEE. The CDR3 runs to 17 residues. The junction had 13 bases not matched to a gene; V was cut back by 4 bases and J by 1 base. The CDR3 DNA is TGTGCCAGCAGCACCGATAGACAGGGCCTCAATAACTATGGCTACACCTTC. This codes for CASSTDRQGLNNYGYTF.

This sequence joins TRBV20-1 and TRBJ1-2; 7 bases line up with TRBD1. Germline V gives CDR1 DFQATT, CDR2 SNEGSKA (reference sequence). This CDR3 is 12 amino acids long. With V trimmed by 6 bases and J by 2 bases, 3 bases remained unmatched. CDR3 protein: CSAQQGNYGYTF. The CDR3 coding sequence is TGCAGTGCCCAACAGGGGAACTATGGCTACACCTTC.

This chain joins TRBV5-6 and TRBJ2-7, with D perhaps matching TRBD1 (5 bases). The germline CDR1 and CDR2 sequences are SGHDT and YYEEEE. CDR3 length equals 16 residues. The V and J ends lost 2 bases and 2 bases respectively, with 17 bases between them. The CDR3 DNA is TGTGCCAGCAGCTTCCTGGACAATCCTCCAACCTACGAGCAGTACTTC. This translates into CASSFLDNPPTYEQYF.

Concerning this clonotype itself: Germline and junction disagree at one end, which may indicate a read error. The chain has TRBV12-3 or TRBV12-4 and TRBJ2-2, with TRBD2 identical over 10 bases. This CDR3 is built from 15 residues. The CDR3 DNA follows: TGTGCCAGCAGTATAGCGGGGGGAAACACCGGGGAGCTGTTTTTT. It translates to CASSIAGGNTGELFF.

The chain employs TRBV7-2 and TRBJ1-4, with TRBD1 matching over 10 bases. Trimming removed 5 bases from V and 8 bases from J; junction bases left unmatched: 5. Germline V lookup: CDR1 SGHTA, CDR2 FQGNSA. This CDR3 contains 14 residues. The CDR3 DNA follows: TGTGCCAGCAGCCGGGACAGGGGTCGCGAAAAACTGTTTTTT. It specifies CASSRDRGREKLFF.

In this sample, this clonotype turned up a few times. The genes are TRBV5-1 and TRBJ1-6; the D is unclear. Germline V lookup: CDR1 SGHRS, CDR2 YFSETQ. V lost 0 bases to trimming and J lost 10 bases, with 14 bases between them. The CDR3 is 15 amino acids. The CDR3 sequence: CASSLVQETGSPLHF. The CDR3 region has the DNA TGCGCCAGCAGCTTGGTCCAGGAAACGGGATCACCCCTCCACTTT.

Regarding this clonotype: A junction end diverges from the germline sequence, so it may reflect a read error. The chain couples TRBV2 to TRBJ2-1; tentative D call: TRBD2 (5 bases). The CDR3 runs to 15 residues. CDR1 SNHLY and CDR2 FYNNEI come from the germline V gene. The CDR3 sequence is CASSTGGGGLNEQLF. CDR3 DNA: TGTGCCAGCAGTACCGGTGGAGGAGGACTCAATGAGCAGCTCTTC.

The V gene is TRBV6-6, the J gene TRBJ1-2; TRBD1 is a possible D gene (6 bases). Between the trimmed V and J ends, which lost 0 bases and 1 base, there was a span of 9 bases. The CDR3 covers 15 residues. CDR1 and CDR2 from the germline V gene are MNHNY and SVGAGI (reference sequence). CDR3 amino acids: CASSYSPQGNYGYTF. The CDR3 DNA sequence: TGTGCCAGCAGTTACTCGCCACAGGGTAACTATGGCTACACCTTC.

V gene TRBV9 combines with J gene TRBJ1-6; D gene unclear. Trimming left V 0 bases short and J 0 bases short, with 7 bases between. Germline lookup yields CDR1 SGDLS and CDR2 YYNGEE. The CDR3 is 16 amino acids. The CDR3 DNA reads as TGTGCCAGCAGCGTAGGCCAGAGCTCCTATAATTCACCCCTCCACTTT. It yields the protein CASSVGQSSYNSPLHF.

The CDR3 region is CASSDIRESGYTF. The CDR3 bases are TGTGCCAGCAGTGACATCCGGGAGAGTGGCTACACCTTC. The gene calls are TRBV2 and TRBJ1-2; D is unclear. Between the trimmed V and J ends, which lost 3 bases and 7 bases, there was a span of 12 bases. The CDR3 is 13 amino acids. Germline V gene sequence: CDR1 SNHLY, CDR2 FYNNEI.

V is TRBV24-1 and J is TRBJ2-5; maybe TRBD2 (6 bases). Trimming removed 4 bases from V and 6 bases from J, with 17 bases in between. CDR1 is KGHDR and CDR2 is SFDVKD in the germline V gene. This CDR3 has 15 amino acids. CDR3 in amino acids: CATSEASGTQKTQYF. CDR3 nucleotide sequence: TGTGCCACCAGTGAAGCTTCCGGGACTCAAAAGACCCAGTACTTC.

CDR3 nucleotide sequence: TGTGCCAGCACCCGACGGGGGATTGTCTACGAGCAGTACTTC. Its translation: CASTRRGIVYEQYF. The chain carries TRBV6-1 and TRBJ2-7; possibly TRBD2 for D (6 bases). Trimming pared 7 bases from V and 3 bases from J, leaving 16 bases between. Germline CDR1 is MNHNS and CDR2 is SASEGT. This CDR3 has 14 residues.

As concerns this clonotype: A much larger clone lies a single base off, so this may be a read error. J is TRBJ1-2 and V is TRBV7-9; the D is unclear. V was pared by 3 bases and J by 1 base, with 6 bases between. The CDR3 length is 13 residues. The germline V gene encodes CDR1 SEHNR and CDR2 FQNEAQ (reference sequence). The CDR3 coding sequence is TGTGCCAGCAGCTTTGGCAGTAACTATGGCTACACCTTC. This encodes CASSFGSNYGYTF. Based on the CDR3 plus reference TRBV7-9 and TRBJ1-2, the full variable domain is DTGVSQNPRHKITKRGQNVTFRCDPISEHNRLYWYRQTLGQGPEFLTYFQNEAQLEKSRLLSDRFSAERPKGSFSTLEIQRTEQGDSAMYLCASSFGSNYGYTFGSGTRLTVV.